This T cell receptor (beta chain) was retrieved from a study of blood T cells in healthy people across ages. Details on this clonotype: What it binds is not known.

Germline CDR1 and CDR2: SGHRS and YFSETQ. CDR3 length: 16 amino acids. Trimming pared 2 bases from V and 0 bases from J, leaving 9 bases between. Regarding the study as a whole: In long-lived donors, naive CD4+ cell counts and diversity exceeded those of aged donors.

A J-beta primer mix and a sample-barcoded 5' primer were used in a second PCR of roughly 6 to 12 cycles. Every single cDNA molecule received a tag from a template-switch adaptor with 12 random nucleotides. A single record per CDR3 protein comes from TCRdb applying MiXCR to the 5' RACE reads. Of about 970,000 distinct CDR3 sequences listed, roughly 50% are singletons. Material: blood. This TCR was sampled from a woman in her sixties or seventies in good health. V gene TRBV5-1 combines with J gene TRBJ2-6; D unclear. The CDR3 is CASSLHKLSGANVLTF. CDR3 bases: TGCGCCAGCAGCTTACATAAACTCTCTGGGGCCAACGTCCTGACTTTC.